The 6 T cell receptor beta chains given below trace back to one sample, sequenced in a study of blood T cell repertoires in COVID-19. Data came from immunoSEQ multiplex PCR; TCRdb stores just in-frame clones and leaves some out. In the table there are about 190,000 clones, approximately 84% of which are singletons. Material: PBMCs or T cells enriched from blood (not recorded which). Every receptor here comes from a woman younger than 45 who had recovered from COVID-19.

This chain connects TRBV18 to TRBJ1-1; no reliable D call. Trimming shortened V by 4 bases and J by 1 base, and 7 bases separated the two germline ends. The CDR3 sequence is 13 residues long. CDR1 KGHSH and CDR2 LQKENI come from the germline V gene. The DNA for the CDR3 is TGTGCCAGCTCACTTTCGGGGAACACTGAAGCTTTCTTT. This codes for CASSLSGNTEAFF.

The chain couples TRBV12-5 to TRBJ1-2; D possibly corresponds to TRBD1 (5 bases). Germline CDR1 is LGHNT and CDR2 is FRNRAP. Trimming left V 9 bases short and J 1 base short, with 18 bases between. This CDR3 region has 15 residues. The CDR3 region is CASDRGAGGNYGYTF. For the CDR3, the DNA is TGTGCTAGCGACCGCGGGGCTGGAGGTAACTATGGCTACACCTTC.

DNA for the CDR3: TGTGCCAGCAGTCCATGGACGGGGACCTACGAGCAGTACGTC. Residues: CASSPWTGTYEQYV. The chain links TRBV2 to TRBJ2-7; D might be TRBD2 (5 bases). The CDR3 runs to 14 residues. V gave up 5 bases and J gave up 2 bases, with 13 bases separating them. The germline gives CDR1 SNHLY, CDR2 FYNNEI.

The chain carries TRBV2 and TRBJ1-1; 7 bases are a match to TRBD1. V lost 6 bases to trimming and J lost 5 bases; unmatched junction nucleotides: 3. CDR3 length: 12 amino acids. CDR1 and CDR2 from the germline V gene are SNHLY and FYNNEI. CDR3 sequence: CASRGTVTEAFF. In nucleotides, the CDR3 is TGTGCCAGCAGGGGGACAGTAACTGAAGCTTTCTTT.

This chain uses TRBV6-5 with TRBJ2-7; 9 bases align to TRBD1. V lost 5 bases and J lost 5; bases outside the gene matches: 7. The CDR3 contains 14 residues. Germline V gene data show CDR1 as MNHEY and CDR2 as SVGAGI. In DNA form, the CDR3 reads TGTGCCAGCAGTAATCCGGGACAGGGTAACGAGCAGTACGTC. Its protein is CASSNPGQGNEQYV.

To note about this clone: The sample carries other DNA sequences with the same CDR3. The CDR3 DNA reads as TGTGCCAGCAGCCAAGGGGGGAGGGGCACAGATACGCAGTATTTT. Encoded protein: CASSQGGRGTDTQYF. The rearrangement links TRBV3-1 (or the pseudogene TRBV3-2) to TRBJ2-3, with 7 bases fitting TRBD2. Looked up from germline, CDR1 is LGHDT and CDR2 is YNNKEL (reference sequence). The CDR3 is 15 residues long. The J segment lost 1 base and the V segment lost 1 base, leaving 2 bases of the junction unmatched.